This T cell receptor (beta chain) was identified during a study of shared clonotypes between healthy human individuals. As for the study in general: Every donor yielded three CD4 naive, three CD4 memory, two CD8 naive and one CD8 memory plate.

The CDR3 is made up of 15 amino acids. Germline lookup yields CDR1 SGHDT and CDR2 YYEEEE. The V end was cut by 0 bases, the J end by 1 base, with 10 bases between. Generated by immunoSEQ multiplex PCR, the TCRdb table keeps only in-frame clones and is missing some. The sample includes about 2.3 million clones, roughly 92% of them seen just once. The sequencing input was naive CD4+ T cells from PBMCs. Subset defined: CD45RA+ positively selected. The receptor was isolated from a young man in good health. Some clones in this sample may be carry-over from other donors' samples. V and J are TRBV5-6 and TRBJ1-2; possible D gene TRBD1, 6 bases. The CDR3 loop is CASSLATQGNYGYTF. CDR3 in DNA: TGTGCCAGCAGCTTGGCAACACAGGGTAACTATGGCTACACCTTC.